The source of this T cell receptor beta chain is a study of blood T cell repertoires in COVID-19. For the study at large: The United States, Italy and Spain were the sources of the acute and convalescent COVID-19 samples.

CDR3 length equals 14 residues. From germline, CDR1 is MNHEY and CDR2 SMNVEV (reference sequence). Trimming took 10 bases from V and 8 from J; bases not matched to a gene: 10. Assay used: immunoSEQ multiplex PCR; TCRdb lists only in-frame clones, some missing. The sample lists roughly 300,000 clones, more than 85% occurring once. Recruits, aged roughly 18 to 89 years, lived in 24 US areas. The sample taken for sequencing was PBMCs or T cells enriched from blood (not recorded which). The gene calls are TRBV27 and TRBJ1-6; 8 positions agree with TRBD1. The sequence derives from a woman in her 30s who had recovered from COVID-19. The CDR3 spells CATRRTGRYSPLHF. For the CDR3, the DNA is TGTGCCACCAGGCGGACAGGGAGGTATTCACCCCTCCACTTT.